The entry below describes one TCR beta chain. What it recognizes is unknown. Tissue from the graft was processed to free its intraepithelial and lamina propria lymphocytes. This CDR3 spans 15 amino acids. V trimming: 4 bases; J trimming: 0 bases; junction bases outside the gene matches: 6. CDR1 and CDR2 from the germline V gene are MNHEY and SVGAGI. This record comes from a study of graft-versus-host responses after intestinal transplantation. Study findings and constraints: Patients with graft-donor T cell macrochimerism had high graft-versus-host to host-versus-graft clonal ratios in allografts. Maximum circulating GvH clone levels tracked with early post-transplant HvG decreases.

Clones were read by immunoSEQ multiplex PCR, and TCRdb kept only the in-frame ones, dropping some. The table includes over 3,000 clones, 72% detected once. Sequenced material: ileum tissue, taken around 1,000 days after intestinal transplantation. The chain recombines TRBV6-5 with TRBJ2-7, with TRBD1 matching 7 bases. The TCR comes from a human patient who received an intestinal transplant, so some T cells may come from the graft donor. As DNA, the CDR3 is TGTGCCAGCAGTTCCGGGACAGCCATCTCCTACGAGCAGTACTTC. Protein: CASSSGTAISYEQYF.